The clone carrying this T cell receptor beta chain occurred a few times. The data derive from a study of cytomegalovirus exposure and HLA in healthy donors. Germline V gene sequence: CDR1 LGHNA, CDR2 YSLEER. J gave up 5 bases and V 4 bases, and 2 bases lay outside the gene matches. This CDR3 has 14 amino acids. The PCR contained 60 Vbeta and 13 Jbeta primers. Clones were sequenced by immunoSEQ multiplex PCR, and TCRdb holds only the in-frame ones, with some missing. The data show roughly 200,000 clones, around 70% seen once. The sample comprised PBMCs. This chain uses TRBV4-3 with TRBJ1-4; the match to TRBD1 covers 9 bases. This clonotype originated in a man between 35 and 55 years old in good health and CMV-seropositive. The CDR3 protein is CASSPGTGNEKLFF. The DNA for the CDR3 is TGCGCCAGCAGCCCCGGGACAGGGAATGAAAAACTGTTTTTT.